A single sample gave rise to the 27 T cell receptor beta chains below, sequenced in a study of blood T cell repertoires in COVID-19. This table comes from immunoSEQ multiplex PCR, and its TCRdb copy is limited to in-frame clones, with some not included. The sample carries under 200,000 clones, about 87% recorded once. The material sequenced was peripheral blood. The receptor set was obtained from a man in his sixties with acute or convalescent COVID-19.

J is TRBJ2-3 and V is TRBV24-1, with a possible D match to TRBD2 (7 bases). Looked up from germline, CDR1 is KGHDR and CDR2 is SFDVKD. Trimming shortened V by 9 bases and J by 2 bases, and 11 bases separated the two germline ends. This CDR3 contains 13 residues. The CDR3 is CATRGGDTDTQYF. DNA of the CDR3: TGTGCCACCCGAGGGGGGGACACAGATACGCAGTATTTT.

V gene TRBV27 combines with J gene TRBJ1-4, with D possibly TRBD1 on 6 matching bases. The CDR3 length is 14 residues. V was trimmed by 6 bases and J by 8 bases, leaving 16 bases between them. Germline V gene data show CDR1 as MNHEY and CDR2 as SMNVEV (reference sequence). CDR3 protein: CASRPYRVREKLFF. In nucleotides, the CDR3 is TGTGCCAGCAGACCCTACAGGGTCCGGGAAAAACTGTTTTTT.

The V and J genes are TRBV11-2 and TRBJ2-3, with TRBD2 as a possible D gene (5 bases). The CDR3 consists of 15 residues. Trimming stripped 0 bases from V and 2 bases from J, with 9 bases between. CDR1 is SGHAT, CDR2 FQNNGV, per germline. DNA of the CDR3: TGTGCCAGCAGCTTAGACGGGGTTGCCACAGATACGCAGTATTTT. Its protein is CASSLDGVATDTQYF.

This clone was observed once. The chain is built from TRBV29-1 and TRBJ1-1, with D tentatively TRBD1 (5 bases). CDR3 length equals 14 residues. The germline CDR1 and CDR2 sequences are SQVTM and ANQGSEA. Trimming shortened V by 1 base and J by 1 base, and 10 bases separated the two germline ends. Here the CDR3 reads CSVEGGGENTEAFF. Here the CDR3 DNA reads TGCAGCGTTGAAGGCGGGGGAGAGAACACTGAAGCTTTCTTT.

This clone was observed a single time. The J gene is TRBJ1-5, the V gene TRBV18; D not certain. CDR1 and CDR2 from the germline V gene are KGHSH and LQKENI. V lost 2 bases to trimming and J lost 2 bases, with 10 bases between them. The CDR3 length is 15 residues. The CDR3 sequence is CASSPGSGGNQPQHF. The CDR3 nucleotides read TGTGCCAGCTCACCAGGGTCCGGAGGCAATCAGCCCCAGCATTTT.

Remarks on this clone: The junction departs from the called germline gene at one end, perhaps through a read error. The J gene is TRBJ1-6, the V gene TRBV20-1; D remains ambiguous. Germline CDR1 and CDR2: DFQATT and SNEGSKA (reference sequence). This CDR3 comprises 11 residues. This CDR3 is CSARVNSALHF. CDR3 nucleotide sequence: TGCAGTGCTAGGGTCAATTCAGCCCTCCACTTT.

The chain is built from TRBV19 and TRBJ1-1; unclear D gene. The germline gives CDR1 LNHDA, CDR2 SQIVND (reference sequence). The ends were cut back, 3 bases at V and 6 bases at J, with 14 bases in the middle. CDR3 length: 14 residues. This chain's CDR3 is CASSIGRAGSEAFF. The CDR3 bases are TGTGCCAGTAGTATCGGTAGGGCGGGGTCTGAAGCTTTCTTT.

V gene TRBV19 combines with J gene TRBJ1-2; TRBD1 agrees at 8 bases. Germline-derived CDR1 and CDR2 are LNHDA and SQIVND (reference sequence). This CDR3 is 13 amino acids long. The V segment lost 7 bases and the J segment 2 bases; nucleotides outside the gene matches: 3. The CDR3 DNA reads as TGTGCCAGTACCAACAGGGGGAACTATGGCTACACCTTC. Amino acid sequence: CASTNRGNYGYTF.

This clone came up a few times. The chain is built from TRBV19 and TRBJ1-5; D not certain. This CDR3 region has 15 residues. Deletions cut 6 bases from V and 6 bases from J, with 18 bases between. CDR1 and CDR2 (germline): LNHDA, SQIVND (reference sequence). The chain's CDR3 is CASRDRAGRSQPQHF. The DNA for the CDR3 is TGTGCCAGTAGGGACCGGGCGGGTAGGAGTCAGCCCCAGCATTTT.

The V gene is TRBV19, the J gene TRBJ2-3, with unresolved D. Germline V lookup: CDR1 LNHDA, CDR2 SQIVND (reference sequence). There are 14 residues in the CDR3. V was trimmed by 5 bases and J by 0 bases, leaving 9 bases between them. For the CDR3, the DNA is TGTGCCAGTAGTTCTTGGGCAAGCACAGATACGCAGTATTTT. It specifies CASSSWASTDTQYF. Full variable domain (remainder filled in from reference TRBV19 and TRBJ2-3): DGGITQSPKYLFRKEGQNVTLSCEQNLNHDAMYWYRQDPGQGLRLIYYSQIVNDFQKGDIAEGYSVSREKKESFPLTVTSAQKNPTAFYLCASSSWASTDTQYFGPGTRLTVL.

The chain employs TRBV10-3 and TRBJ2-2; 9 bases are shared with TRBD1. In germline, CDR1 is ENHRY, CDR2 SYGVKD. J gave up 10 bases and V 4 bases, and 4 bases lay outside the gene matches. The CDR3 is made up of 13 amino acids. The DNA for the CDR3 is TGTGCCATCAGTGCCCGGACAGGGGAGGAGCTGTTTTTT. Translating it yields CAISARTGEELFF.

This clone showed up just a few times. Other nucleotide sequences from this sample produce the same CDR3. The J gene is TRBJ1-2, the V gene TRBV7-2; possibly TRBD1 for D (5 bases). The germline CDR1 and CDR2 sequences are SGHTA and FQGNSA. CDR3 size: 13 residues. Trimming pared 2 bases from V and 5 bases from J, leaving 9 bases between. CDR3 bases: TGTGCCAGCAGCTTACAAAGGGGTTATGGCTACACCTTC. The encoded protein is CASSLQRGYGYTF. Filled out from reference TRBV7-2 and TRBJ1-2, the complete variable domain reads GAGVSQSPSNKVTEKGKDVELRCDPISGHTALYWYRQSLGQGLEFLIYFQGNSAPDKSGLPSDRFSAERTGGSVSTLTIQRTQQEDSAVYLCASSLQRGYGYTFGSGTRLTVV.

The chain combines TRBV19 with TRBJ2-7, with 7 bases lining up with TRBD1. CDR1 is LNHDA and CDR2 is SQIVND in the germline V gene (reference sequence). The junction had 11 bases not matched to a gene; V was cut back by 5 bases and J by 1 base. The CDR3 totals 16 residues. CDR3 in DNA: TGTGCCAGTAGTCTAAGCCTACAGGGGTGGTCCTACGAGCAGTACTTC. This gives the protein CASSLSLQGWSYEQYF.

This sequence joins TRBV18 and TRBJ2-7, with 7 bases aligning to TRBD1. The J segment lost 1 base and the V segment lost 5 bases, leaving 8 bases of the junction unmatched. The CDR3 length is 15 residues. Germline CDR1 is KGHSH and CDR2 is LQKENI. CDR3 nucleotides: TGTGCCAGCTCATCCACAGGGGAAGGGTCCTACGAGCAGTACGTC. Its protein product is CASSSTGEGSYEQYV.

The V call is TRBV6-5, the J call TRBJ2-7; 7 positions agree with TRBD1. There are 14 residues in the CDR3. With V trimmed by 2 bases and J by 1 base, 2 bases remained unmatched. Germline V gives CDR1 MNHEY, CDR2 SVGAGI. CDR3 region: CASSYVQGSYEQYV. The CDR3 DNA follows: TGTGCCAGCAGTTACGTACAGGGGTCCTACGAGCAGTACGTC.

The CDR3 reads CASSQDIGTGSYEQYF. The CDR3 bases are TGCGCCAGCAGCCAAGATATCGGGACAGGATCCTACGAGCAGTACTTC. The V gene is TRBV4-3, the J gene TRBJ2-7; the match to TRBD1 covers 8 bases. J was trimmed by 1 base and V by 0 bases; bases with no gene match: 5. Germline V gene lookup returns CDR1 LGHNA and CDR2 YSLEER. CDR3 length: 16 amino acids.

This clone was counted a single time. The chain employs TRBV9 and TRBJ2-1; D is possibly TRBD1 (5 bases). This CDR3 region has 13 residues. Germline V gives CDR1 SGDLS, CDR2 YYNGEE. V shed 3 bases and J shed 3 bases, with 7 bases lying between them. CDR3 in DNA: TGTGCCAGCAGCGACGACAGCTACAATGAGCAGTTCTTC. Its translation is CASSDDSYNEQFF.

CDR3 in DNA: TGTGCCAGTAGTAGCGGACAGGGGGTTCTCCTTACAGATACGCAGTATTTT. Amino acid sequence: CASSSGQGVLLTDTQYF. The J gene is TRBJ2-3, the V gene TRBV19, with 10 bases fitting TRBD1. V trimming: 4 bases; J trimming: 3 bases; junction bases outside the gene matches: 10. The CDR3 sequence is 17 residues long. Germline V lookup: CDR1 LNHDA, CDR2 SQIVND (reference sequence).

The V call is TRBV7-8, the J call TRBJ1-3; D may be TRBD1 (5 bases). The germline CDR1 and CDR2 sequences are SGHVS and FQNEAQ. The length of the CDR3 is 17 residues. Trimming removed 5 bases from V and 0 bases from J, with 17 bases in between. This CDR3 reads CASSGGVGLGSGNTIYF. The CDR3 DNA follows: TGTGCCAGCAGCGGGGGGGTGGGCCTCGGCTCTGGAAACACCATATATTTT.

A few counts support this clone. The chain carries TRBV19 and TRBJ2-3; TRBD2 might be the D (5 bases). The germline V gene encodes CDR1 LNHDA and CDR2 SQIVND (reference sequence). This CDR3 comprises 13 residues. The CDR3 DNA reads as TGTGCGAGCGGTCGAATTTACACAGATACGCAGTATTTT. Encoded protein: CASGRIYTDTQYF.

This clone was detected only once. The chain recombines TRBV12-5 with TRBJ1-3; D unclear. Germline V lookup: CDR1 LGHNT, CDR2 FRNRAP. Trimming took off 3 bases at V and 8 bases at J, with 14 bases between the two ends. This CDR3 comprises 14 residues. CDR3 DNA: TGTGCTAGTGGTTTCCCTCCACAAACAGACACCATATATTTT. Translated: CASGFPPQTDTIYF. Supplemented by reference TRBV12-5 and TRBJ1-3, the full variable domain reads DARVTQTPRHKVTEMGQEVTMRCQPILGHNTVFWYRQTMMQGLELLAYFRNRAPLDDSGMPKDRFSAEMPDATLATLKIQPSEPRDSAVYFCASGFPPQTDTIYFGEGSWLTVV.

V and J are TRBV19 and TRBJ1-2; D not certain. The V end was cut by 7 bases, the J end by 4 bases, with 13 bases between. Looked up from germline, CDR1 is LNHDA and CDR2 is SQIVND (reference sequence). This CDR3 comprises 13 residues. The CDR3: CASTLAGVYGYTF. In nucleotides, the CDR3 is TGTGCCAGTACCCTAGCGGGAGTCTATGGCTACACCTTC.

The rearrangement joins TRBV5-8 to TRBJ2-5; D is possibly TRBD1 (5 bases). V dropped 4 bases and J dropped 1 base, with 23 bases sitting between them. This CDR3 spans 18 amino acids. Germline assignment: CDR1 SGHTS and CDR2 YDEGEE. CDR3 bases: TGTGCCAGCAGCCCGCAGGGTCGCCTTTCGTTTAGCCAAGAGACCCAGTACTTC. Protein: CASSPQGRLSFSQETQYF.

The V and J genes are TRBV24-1 and TRBJ1-1, with D tentatively TRBD1 (5 bases). This CDR3 is 15 amino acids long. Germline assignment: CDR1 KGHDR and CDR2 SFDVKD. Trimming removed 3 bases at V and 2 bases at J, with 12 bases between. The CDR3: CATSDPGTGNTEAFF. CDR3 nucleotide sequence: TGTGCCACCAGTGATCCAGGGACTGGAAACACTGAAGCTTTCTTT.

The CDR3 sequence is CATSQGSPYNEQFF. CDR3 DNA: TGTGCCACCAGTCAGGGGAGTCCCTACAATGAGCAGTTCTTC. The rearrangement joins TRBV24-1 to TRBJ2-1; D may be TRBD1 (6 bases). In germline, CDR1 is KGHDR, CDR2 SFDVKD. V lost 6 bases and J 2 bases, leaving 10 bases between the germline ends. This CDR3 has 14 amino acids.

The rearrangement links TRBV27 to TRBJ1-5; D possibly corresponds to TRBD1 (6 bases). V dropped 4 bases and J dropped 1 base, with 8 bases sitting between them. This CDR3 has 14 residues. The germline V gene encodes CDR1 MNHEY and CDR2 SMNVEV (reference sequence). The CDR3 coding sequence is TGTGCCAGCAGTTACCAGGGGAGCAATCAGCCCCAGCATTTT. Protein sequence: CASSYQGSNQPQHF.

The chain recombines TRBV9 with TRBJ1-1; D gene unclear. Trimming left V 3 bases short and J 4 bases short, with 13 bases between. CDR1 is SGDLS and CDR2 is YYNGEE in the germline V gene. This CDR3 region has 14 residues. CDR3 DNA sequence: TGTGCCAGCAGCGCAGACATCGTAGGCACTGAAGCTTTCTTT. Translated, it gives CASSADIVGTEAFF.